The present entry profiles one T cell receptor (beta chain) with its context. What it binds is not known. CDR1 is SGHTA, CDR2 FQGTGA, per germline. The CDR3 extends over 13 amino acids. Trimming cost V 5 bases and J 5 bases, with 10 bases left between them. Produced via immunoSEQ multiplex PCR; TCRdb's table is partial and in-frame only. The repertoire holds 120,000 to 150,000 clones, with more than 70% as singletons. The record originates from a study of T cell responses to AZD1222 COVID-19 vaccine. At the level of the study: Second doses at about 4 or about 12 weeks were pooled. Study-wide results and caveats: Among AZD1222 vaccinees, only five to seven were seropositive at baseline. In all cases, repertoires were sampled only after the peak T cell response. Two AZD1222 doses significantly raised spike-specific TCR breadth and depth over controls.

The sample was peripheral blood, taken on day 0 of AZD1222 vaccination. The source is an adult in good health. The chain uses TRBV7-3 and TRBJ2-1, with D unclear. CDR3 sequence: CASSRRANNEQFF. CDR3 DNA: TGTGCCAGCAGCCGGAGAGCGAACAATGAGCAGTTCTTC.